This T cell receptor beta chain was captured by sequencing in a study of blood T cell repertoires in COVID-19. J lost 3 bases, V lost 3 bases, and 8 bases had no gene match. The CDR3 loop spans 16 amino acids. The germline V gene encodes CDR1 KGHDR and CDR2 SFDVKD. Using immunoSEQ multiplex PCR, the repertoire was profiled, and TCRdb retains in-frame clones only, with some absent. Of about 160,000 clones in the sample, around 82% were seen once. The Seattle patients, enrolled during active infection, were followed longitudinally. Material for sequencing was peripheral blood. This TCR derives from a man older than 75 with COVID-19, enrolled during active disease. The V and J genes are TRBV24-1 and TRBJ2-3; 7 nucleotides line up with TRBD1. CDR3 coding DNA: TGTGCCACCAGTGATCGACAGGGCCCGGGAACAGATACGCAGTATTTT. Its protein is CATSDRQGPGTDTQYF.